The clone carrying this T cell receptor beta chain was seen repeatedly, ten times or more. The antigen is unknown. The data were taken from a study of CD8+CD57+ T cells in acquired aplastic anemia. Study as a whole: Isolated CD4+ and CD8+ cells, once sorted, yielded DNA averaging roughly 3 ug. Healthy CD8+ samples averaged approximately 11 million reads. Whole-study findings and limits: Patients showed no significant difference from controls in CD8+ Simpson's diversity. Patients and controls had in common 25 to 35 CD8+ CDR3 sequences.

Genomic DNA was employed as the template in profiling TCR beta VDJ and CDR3. TCRdb itself ran the reads through MiXCR, one entry per CDR3 protein. The repertoire holds about 220,000 distinct CDR3 sequences, almost 35% seen once, with 1% to 1.3% in the top ten. The sample consisted of sorted CD4+, CD8+, or CD8+CD57+ T cells (not recorded which) from PBMCs. The origin of this receptor is a human donor in good health, serving as a control.

In DNA, the CDR3 is TGTGCCAGCAGCATACGGACAGGGGTGAACACTGAAGCTTTCTTT. Its translation is CASSIRTGVNTEAFF. The gene calls are TRBV7-9 and TRBJ1-1; TRBD1 matches at 9 bases. Germline V gene sequence: CDR1 SEHNR, CDR2 FQNEAQ (reference sequence). Unmatched junction bases numbered 4, after V lost 5 bases and J lost 0 bases. CDR3 length: 15 residues. Full variable domain (outside the CDR3, taken from reference TRBV7-9 and TRBJ1-1): DTGVSQNPRHKITKRGQNVTFRCDPISEHNRLYWYRQTLGQGPEFLTYFQNEAQLEKSRLLSDRFSAERPKGSFSTLEIQRTEQGDSAMYLCASSIRTGVNTEAFFGQGTRLTVV.